This T cell receptor (beta chain) was observed in a study of chemoradiotherapy in HPV16-positive cancers. Measured with immunoSEQ multiplex PCR; TCRdb has only the in-frame clones, and not every one. The sample shows about 30,000 clones, more than 75% of them seen only once. Trimming cost V 2 bases and J 0 bases, with 9 bases left between them. The CDR3 has 15 residues. Germline V gene lookup returns CDR1 SGHDT and CDR2 YYEEEE. V and J are TRBV5-6 and TRBJ1-5, with D tentatively TRBD1 (5 bases). The specimen was blood, collected from a patient who underwent chemoradiotherapy. This TCR came from a human donor with HPV-associated anogenital cancer. This CDR3 reads CASSLRGVSNQPQHF. The CDR3 nucleotides read TGTGCCAGCAGCTTACGAGGGGTTAGCAATCAGCCCCAGCATTTT.